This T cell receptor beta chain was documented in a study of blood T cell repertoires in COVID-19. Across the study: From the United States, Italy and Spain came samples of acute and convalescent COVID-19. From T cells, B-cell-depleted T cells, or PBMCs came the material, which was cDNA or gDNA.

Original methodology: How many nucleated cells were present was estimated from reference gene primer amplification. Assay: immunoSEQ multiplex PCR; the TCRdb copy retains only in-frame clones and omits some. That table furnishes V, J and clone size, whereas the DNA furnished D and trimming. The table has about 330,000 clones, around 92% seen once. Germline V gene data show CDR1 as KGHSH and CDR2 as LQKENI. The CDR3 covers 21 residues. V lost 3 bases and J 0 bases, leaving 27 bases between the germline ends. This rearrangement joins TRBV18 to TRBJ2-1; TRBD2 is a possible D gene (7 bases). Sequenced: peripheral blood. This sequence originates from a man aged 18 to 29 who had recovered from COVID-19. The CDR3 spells CASSPTPGWRGQPSSYNEQFF. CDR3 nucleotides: TGTGCCAGCTCACCTACCCCGGGATGGCGGGGGCAACCGAGCTCCTACAATGAGCAGTTCTTC.